What follows is one T cell receptor beta chain and its context. Original analysis: Amplification of reference gene primers was used by the study to estimate nucleated cell counts. Some clones are missing from TCRdb's copy, which holds only in-frame ones; the method was immunoSEQ multiplex PCR. V and J calls and clone size come straight from that table; D and trimming were deduced from the DNA. The table has about 160,000 clones, around 84% seen once. This entry comes from a study of blood T cell repertoires in COVID-19. Study-level background: Italy, Spain and the United States were the sources of the convalescent and acute COVID-19 samples. T cells, B-cell-depleted T cells, or PBMCs provided the cDNA or gDNA that served as material.

The TCR was taken from a man aged 50-60 years with active or convalescent COVID-19. Input material: peripheral blood.

The chain's CDR3 is CATSEDRNSETQYF. The DNA of the CDR3 is TGTGCCACCAGTGAGGACAGAAACTCAGAGACCCAGTACTTC. The V gene is TRBV24-1, the J gene TRBJ2-5; D perhaps matches TRBD1 (6 bases). Trimming took 4 bases from V and 4 from J, leaving 12 bases between them. In germline, CDR1 is KGHDR, CDR2 SFDVKD. The CDR3 is 14 amino acids.